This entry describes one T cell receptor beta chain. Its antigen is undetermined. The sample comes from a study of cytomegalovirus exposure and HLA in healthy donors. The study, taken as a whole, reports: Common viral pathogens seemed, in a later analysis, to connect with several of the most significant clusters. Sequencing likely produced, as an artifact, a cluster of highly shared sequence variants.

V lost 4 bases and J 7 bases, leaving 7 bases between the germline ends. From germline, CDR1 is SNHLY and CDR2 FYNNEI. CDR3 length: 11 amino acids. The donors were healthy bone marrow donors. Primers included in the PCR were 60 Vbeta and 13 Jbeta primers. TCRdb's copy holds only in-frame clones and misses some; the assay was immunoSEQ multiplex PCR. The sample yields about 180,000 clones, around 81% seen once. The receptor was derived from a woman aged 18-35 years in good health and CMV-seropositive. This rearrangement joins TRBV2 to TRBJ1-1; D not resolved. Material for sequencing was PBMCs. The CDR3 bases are TGTGCCAGCAGTGGGCAGTTTGAAGCTTTCTTT. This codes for CASSGQFEAFF.